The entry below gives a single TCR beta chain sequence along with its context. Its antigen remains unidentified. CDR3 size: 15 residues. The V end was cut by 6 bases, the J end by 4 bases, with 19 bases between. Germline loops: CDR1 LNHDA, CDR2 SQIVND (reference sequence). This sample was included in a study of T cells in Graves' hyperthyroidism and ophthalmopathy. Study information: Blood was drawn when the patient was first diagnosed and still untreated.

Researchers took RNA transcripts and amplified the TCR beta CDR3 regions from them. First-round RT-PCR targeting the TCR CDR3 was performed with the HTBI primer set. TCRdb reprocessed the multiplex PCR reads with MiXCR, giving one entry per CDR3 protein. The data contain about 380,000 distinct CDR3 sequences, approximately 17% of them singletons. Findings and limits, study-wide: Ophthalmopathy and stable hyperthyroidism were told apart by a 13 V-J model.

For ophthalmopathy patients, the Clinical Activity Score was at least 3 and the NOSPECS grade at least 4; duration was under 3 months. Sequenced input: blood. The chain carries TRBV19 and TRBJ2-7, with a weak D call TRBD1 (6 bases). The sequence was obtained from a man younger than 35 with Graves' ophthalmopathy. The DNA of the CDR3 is TGTGCCAGTAGAAAGAATTTCCTGGACAGTTACGAGCAGTACTTC. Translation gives CASRKNFLDSYEQYF.